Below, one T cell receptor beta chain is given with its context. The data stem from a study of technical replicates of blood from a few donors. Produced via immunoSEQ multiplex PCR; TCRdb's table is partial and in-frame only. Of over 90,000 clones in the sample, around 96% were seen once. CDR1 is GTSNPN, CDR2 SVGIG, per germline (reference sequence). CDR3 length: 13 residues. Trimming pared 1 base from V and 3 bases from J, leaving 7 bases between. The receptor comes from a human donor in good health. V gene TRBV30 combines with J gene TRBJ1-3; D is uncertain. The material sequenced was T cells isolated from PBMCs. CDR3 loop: CAWSAGGGNTIYF. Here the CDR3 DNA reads TGTGCCTGGAGTGCAGGTGGTGGAAACACCATATATTTT. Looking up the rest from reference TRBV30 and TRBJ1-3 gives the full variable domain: SQTIHQWPATLVQPVGSPLSLECTVEGTSNPNLYWYRQAAGRGLQLLFYSVGIGQISSEVPQNLSASRPQDRQFILSSKKLLLSDSGFYLCAWSAGGGNTIYFGEGSWLTVV.